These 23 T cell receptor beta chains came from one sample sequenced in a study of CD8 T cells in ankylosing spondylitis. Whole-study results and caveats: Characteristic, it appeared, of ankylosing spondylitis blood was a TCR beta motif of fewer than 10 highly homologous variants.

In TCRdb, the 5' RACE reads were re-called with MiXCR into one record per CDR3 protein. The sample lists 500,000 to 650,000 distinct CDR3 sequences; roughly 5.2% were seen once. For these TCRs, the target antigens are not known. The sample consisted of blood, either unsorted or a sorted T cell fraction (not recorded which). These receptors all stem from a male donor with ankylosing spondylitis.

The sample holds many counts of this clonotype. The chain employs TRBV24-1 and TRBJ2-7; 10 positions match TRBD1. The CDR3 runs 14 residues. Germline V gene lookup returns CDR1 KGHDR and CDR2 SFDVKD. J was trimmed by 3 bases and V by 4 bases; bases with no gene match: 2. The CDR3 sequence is CATSDRDRGYEQYF. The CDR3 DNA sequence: TGTGCCACCAGTGACCGGGACAGGGGCTACGAGCAGTACTTC.

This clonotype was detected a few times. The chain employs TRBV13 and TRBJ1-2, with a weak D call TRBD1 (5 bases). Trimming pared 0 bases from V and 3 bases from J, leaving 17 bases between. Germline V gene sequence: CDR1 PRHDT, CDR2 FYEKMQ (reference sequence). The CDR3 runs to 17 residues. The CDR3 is CASSLGRRGRGHYGYTF. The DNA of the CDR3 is TGTGCCAGCAGCTTAGGCCGCCGGGGTAGGGGACACTATGGCTACACCTTC.

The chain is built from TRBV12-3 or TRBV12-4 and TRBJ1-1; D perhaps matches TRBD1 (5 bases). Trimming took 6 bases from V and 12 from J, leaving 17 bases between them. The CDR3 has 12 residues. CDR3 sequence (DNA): TGTGCCAGCAGGAGGGGTGAGGGTATGACTTTCTTT. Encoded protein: CASRRGEGMTFF.

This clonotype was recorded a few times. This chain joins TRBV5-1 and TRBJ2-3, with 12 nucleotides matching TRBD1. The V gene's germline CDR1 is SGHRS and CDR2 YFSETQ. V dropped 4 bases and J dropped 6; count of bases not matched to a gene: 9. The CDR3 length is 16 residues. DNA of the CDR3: TGCGCCAGCAGCCCCGGGACAGGGGGCAGGTATGATACGCAGTATTTT. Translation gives CASSPGTGGRYDTQYF.

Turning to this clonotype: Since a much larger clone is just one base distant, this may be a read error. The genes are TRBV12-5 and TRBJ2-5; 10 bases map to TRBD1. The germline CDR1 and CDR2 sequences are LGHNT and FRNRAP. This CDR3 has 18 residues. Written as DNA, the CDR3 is TGTGCCTGCAGCTCAGACAGGGGGCTTTTAGGCCGTCAAGAGACCCAGTACTTC. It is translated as CACSSDRGLLGRQETQYF.

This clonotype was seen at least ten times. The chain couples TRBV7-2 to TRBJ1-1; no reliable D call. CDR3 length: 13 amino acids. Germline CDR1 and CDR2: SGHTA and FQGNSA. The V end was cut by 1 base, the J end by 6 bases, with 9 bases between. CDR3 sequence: CASSLGGLAEAFF. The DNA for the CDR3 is TGTGCCAGCAGCTTAGGAGGGTTGGCTGAAGCTTTCTTT.

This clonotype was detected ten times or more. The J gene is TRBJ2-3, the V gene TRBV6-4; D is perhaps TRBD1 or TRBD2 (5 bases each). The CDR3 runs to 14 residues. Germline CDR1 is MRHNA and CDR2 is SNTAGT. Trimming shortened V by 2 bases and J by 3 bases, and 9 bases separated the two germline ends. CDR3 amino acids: CASSDGRETDTQYF. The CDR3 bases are TGTGCCAGCAGTGACGGCAGGGAGACAGATACGCAGTATTTT.

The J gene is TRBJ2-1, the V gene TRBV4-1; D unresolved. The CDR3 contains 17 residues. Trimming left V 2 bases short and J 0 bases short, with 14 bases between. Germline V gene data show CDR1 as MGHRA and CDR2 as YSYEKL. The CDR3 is CASSQKPYRDSYNEQFF. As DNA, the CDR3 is TGCGCCAGCAGCCAAAAGCCTTACAGAGACTCCTACAATGAGCAGTTCTTC.

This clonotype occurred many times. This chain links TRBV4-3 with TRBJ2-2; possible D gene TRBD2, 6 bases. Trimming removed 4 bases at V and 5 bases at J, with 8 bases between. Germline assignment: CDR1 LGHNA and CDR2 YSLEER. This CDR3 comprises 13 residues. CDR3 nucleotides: TGCGCCAGCAGCCCTGGGACTACCGGGGAGCTGTTTTTT. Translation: CASSPGTTGELFF.

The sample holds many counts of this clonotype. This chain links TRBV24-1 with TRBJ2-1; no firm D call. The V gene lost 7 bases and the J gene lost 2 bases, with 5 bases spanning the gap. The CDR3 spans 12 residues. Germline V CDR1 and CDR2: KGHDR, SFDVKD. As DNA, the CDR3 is TGTGCCACCAGAGGCGCCTACAATGAGCAGTTCTTC. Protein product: CATRGAYNEQFF.

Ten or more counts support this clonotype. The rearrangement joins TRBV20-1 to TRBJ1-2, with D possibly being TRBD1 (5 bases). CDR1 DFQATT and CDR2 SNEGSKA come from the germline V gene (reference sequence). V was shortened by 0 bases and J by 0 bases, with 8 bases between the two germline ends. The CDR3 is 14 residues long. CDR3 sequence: CSARDSGSNYGYTF. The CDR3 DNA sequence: TGCAGTGCTAGAGATTCAGGGTCTAACTATGGCTACACCTTC.

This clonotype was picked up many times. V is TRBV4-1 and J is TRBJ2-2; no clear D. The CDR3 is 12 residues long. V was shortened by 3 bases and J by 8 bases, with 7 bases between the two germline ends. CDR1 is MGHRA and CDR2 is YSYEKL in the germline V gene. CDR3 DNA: TGCGCCAGCAGCCACCTCTTTGGGGAGCTGTTTTTT. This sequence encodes CASSHLFGELFF.

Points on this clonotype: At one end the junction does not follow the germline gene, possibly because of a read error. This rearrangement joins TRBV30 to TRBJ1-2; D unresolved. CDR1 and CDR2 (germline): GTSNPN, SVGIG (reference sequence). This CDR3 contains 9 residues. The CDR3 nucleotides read TGTGCCTGGAGGGCGGGTGATATCTTC. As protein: CAWRAGDIF.

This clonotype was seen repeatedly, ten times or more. The CDR3 region has the DNA TGTGCCAGCAGCTCTGGACCGAGGTCGACATCCTACGAGCAGTACTTC. This sequence encodes CASSSGPRSTSYEQYF. The V gene is TRBV11-2, the J gene TRBJ2-7, with unresolved D. The germline CDR1 and CDR2 sequences are SGHAT and FQNNGV. V was clipped by 4 bases and J by 1 base, with 17 bases between them. CDR3 length: 16 amino acids.

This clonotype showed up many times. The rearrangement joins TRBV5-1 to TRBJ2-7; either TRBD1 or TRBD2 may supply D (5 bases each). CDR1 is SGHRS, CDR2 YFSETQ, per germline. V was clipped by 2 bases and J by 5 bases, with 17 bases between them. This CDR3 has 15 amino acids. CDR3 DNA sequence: TGCGCCAGCAGCTTCACCGGGGCCCGCAGGGACGAGCAGTACTTC. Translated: CASSFTGARRDEQYF.

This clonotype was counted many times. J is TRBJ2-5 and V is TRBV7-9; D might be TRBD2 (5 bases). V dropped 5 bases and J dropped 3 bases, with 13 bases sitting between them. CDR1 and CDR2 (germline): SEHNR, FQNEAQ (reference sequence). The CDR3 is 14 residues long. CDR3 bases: TGTGCCAGCAGCCTAAGCGGAGTGGAAGAGACCCAGTACTTC. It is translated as CASSLSGVEETQYF.

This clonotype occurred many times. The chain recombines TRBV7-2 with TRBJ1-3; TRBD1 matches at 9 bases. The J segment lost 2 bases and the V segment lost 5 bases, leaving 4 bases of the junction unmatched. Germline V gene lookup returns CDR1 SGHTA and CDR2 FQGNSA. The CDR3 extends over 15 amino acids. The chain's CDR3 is CASSPRTGAGNTIYF. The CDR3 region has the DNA TGTGCCAGCAGCCCTCGGACAGGGGCTGGAAACACCATATATTTT. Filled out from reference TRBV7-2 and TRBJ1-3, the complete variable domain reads GAGVSQSPSNKVTEKGKDVELRCDPISGHTALYWYRQSLGQGLEFLIYFQGNSAPDKSGLPSDRFSAERTGGSVSTLTIQRTQQEDSAVYLCASSPRTGAGNTIYFGEGSWLTVV.

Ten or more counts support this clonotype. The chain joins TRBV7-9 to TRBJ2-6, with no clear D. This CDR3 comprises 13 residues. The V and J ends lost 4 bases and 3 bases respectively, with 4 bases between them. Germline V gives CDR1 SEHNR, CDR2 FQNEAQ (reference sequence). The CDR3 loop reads CASSSLGANVLTF. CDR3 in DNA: TGTGCCAGCAGCTCCCTTGGGGCCAACGTCCTGACTTTC. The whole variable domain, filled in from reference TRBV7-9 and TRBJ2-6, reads DTGVSQNPRHKITKRGQNVTFRCDPISEHNRLYWYRQTLGQGPEFLTYFQNEAQLEKSRLLSDRFSAERPKGSFSTLEIQRTEQGDSAMYLCASSSLGANVLTFGAGSRLTVL.

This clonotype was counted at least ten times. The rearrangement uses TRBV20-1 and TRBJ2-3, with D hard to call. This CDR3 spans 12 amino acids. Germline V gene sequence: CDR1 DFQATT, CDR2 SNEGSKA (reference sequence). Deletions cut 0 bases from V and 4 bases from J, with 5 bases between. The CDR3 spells CSAREDPDTQYF. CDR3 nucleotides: TGCAGTGCTAGAGAAGATCCAGATACGCAGTATTTT.

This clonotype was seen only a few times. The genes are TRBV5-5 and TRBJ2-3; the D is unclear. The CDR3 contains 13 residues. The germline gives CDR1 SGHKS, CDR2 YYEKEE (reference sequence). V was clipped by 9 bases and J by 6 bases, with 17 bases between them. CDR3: CAMGPGSSDTQYF. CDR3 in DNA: TGTGCCATGGGCCCCGGGTCATCGGATACGCAGTATTTT.

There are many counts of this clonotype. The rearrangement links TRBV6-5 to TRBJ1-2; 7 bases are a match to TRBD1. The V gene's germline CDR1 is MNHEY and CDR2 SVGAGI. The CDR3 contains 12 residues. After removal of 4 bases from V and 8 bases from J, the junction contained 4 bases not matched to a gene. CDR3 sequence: CASSLDRSGYTF. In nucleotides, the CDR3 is TGTGCCAGCAGTTTGGACAGGAGCGGCTACACCTTC.

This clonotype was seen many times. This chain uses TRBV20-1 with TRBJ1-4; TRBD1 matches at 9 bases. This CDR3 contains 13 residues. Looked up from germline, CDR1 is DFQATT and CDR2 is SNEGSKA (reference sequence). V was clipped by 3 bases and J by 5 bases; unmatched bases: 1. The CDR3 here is CSARGTGNEKLFF. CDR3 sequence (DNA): TGCAGTGCTAGGGGGACAGGGAATGAAAAACTGTTTTTT.

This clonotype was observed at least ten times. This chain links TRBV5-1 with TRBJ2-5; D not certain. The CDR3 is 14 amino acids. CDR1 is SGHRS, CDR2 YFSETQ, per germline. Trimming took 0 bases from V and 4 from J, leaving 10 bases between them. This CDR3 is CASSLDRGLETQYF. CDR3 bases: TGCGCCAGCAGCTTGGATCGAGGTTTAGAGACCCAGTACTTC.